This paragraph reports one T cell receptor beta chain. Its target is unknown. This sample was included in a study of Ad26.COV2.S vaccination and SARS-CoV-2 variants. Assay used: immunoSEQ multiplex PCR; TCRdb lists only in-frame clones, some missing. The sample yields approximately 400,000 clones, about 83% seen once. Regarding treatment: about 20 received Ad26.COV2.S at low or high dose, single or two shots; 5 received placebo; per-sample allocation not given. Sampling occurred on day 63 after the first vaccine or placebo injection. What was given as vaccine was an Ad26 vector encoding Wuhan-strain SARS-CoV-2 spike. CDR3 length: 12 amino acids. Trimming cost V 8 bases and J 3 bases, with 10 bases left between them. Study outcomes and limitations: Total T cell responses may have been underestimated by the TCR breadth and depth analyses.

The sequenced sample was peripheral blood, obtained in a trial of Ad26.COV2.S vaccine versus placebo. The V gene is TRBV12-3 or TRBV12-4, the J gene TRBJ1-2; D remains ambiguous. This clonotype was obtained from a person aged 18-60 years who received the Ad26.COV2.S COVID-19 vaccine or a placebo. The DNA for the CDR3 is TGTGCCAGCTCCAGGACGGACTATGGCTACACCTTC. Translation gives CASSRTDYGYTF.